These 13 T cell receptor beta chains were all obtained from the same sample, sequenced in a study of human thymus T cells. Corrective heart surgery yielded resections, and these provided the thymus tissue. Clones were sequenced by immunoSEQ multiplex PCR, and TCRdb holds only the in-frame ones, with some missing. The sample carries some 80,000 clones, approximately 96% recorded once. The sequenced sample was thymus tissue. These receptors all stem from a boy under two years old with a congenital heart defect but otherwise immunologically healthy.

The V gene is TRBV4-1, the J gene TRBJ1-5, with D maybe TRBD1 (5 bases). V was pared by 1 base and J by 1 base, with 11 bases between. Germline V gene lookup returns CDR1 MGHRA and CDR2 YSYEKL. The CDR3 has 16 amino acids. The CDR3 loop is CASSQVPRDSNQPQHF. CDR3 DNA sequence: TGCGCCAGCAGCCAAGTTCCCAGGGACAGCAATCAGCCCCAGCATTTT.

This chain uses TRBV7-9 with TRBJ2-2; D is possibly TRBD1 (6 bases). In germline, CDR1 is SEHNR, CDR2 FQNEAQ (reference sequence). V gave up 1 base and J gave up 1 base, with 19 bases separating them. The CDR3 totals 19 residues. CDR3 DNA: TGTGCCAGCAGCTTAGTTGCCCCAGGGGCAGGTGGGAACACCGGGGAGCTGTTTTTT. Protein sequence: CASSLVAPGAGGNTGELFF.

The chain couples TRBV18 to TRBJ2-5; possibly TRBD2 for D (6 bases). This CDR3 is built from 15 residues. Germline-derived CDR1 and CDR2 are KGHSH and LQKENI. The V and J ends lost 1 base and 0 bases respectively, with 9 bases between them. CDR3 protein: CASSPLAEYQETQYF. Here the CDR3 DNA reads TGTGCCAGCTCACCACTAGCGGAGTACCAAGAGACCCAGTACTTC.

This clone occurred a few times. The chain is built from TRBV7-2 and TRBJ1-2, with a tentative D call TRBD1 (5 bases). Germline V lookup: CDR1 SGHTA, CDR2 FQGNSA. This CDR3 is 12 amino acids long. Trimming took 7 bases from V and 7 from J, leaving 13 bases between them. CDR3 in DNA: TGTGCCAGCAACCCATTGGGGCCTGGCTACACCTTC. Residues: CASNPLGPGYTF. Full variable domain (rest looked up from reference TRBV7-2 and TRBJ1-2): GAGVSQSPSNKVTEKGKDVELRCDPISGHTALYWYRQSLGQGLEFLIYFQGNSAPDKSGLPSDRFSAERTGGSVSTLTIQRTQQEDSAVYLCASNPLGPGYTFGSGTRLTVV.

The chain combines TRBV7-2 with TRBJ1-2, with TRBD1 matching over 7 bases. CDR1 is SGHTA, CDR2 FQGNSA, per germline. This CDR3 is 16 amino acids long. J lost 0 bases, V lost 5 bases, and 9 bases had no gene match. The CDR3 here is CASSAPGGASNYGYTF. The CDR3 DNA follows: TGTGCCAGCAGCGCCCCAGGGGGAGCTTCTAACTATGGCTACACCTTC.

The chain is built from TRBV18 and TRBJ2-7; maybe TRBD1 (6 bases). V was cut by 4 bases and J by 1 base, with 14 bases left in between. Germline V gene data show CDR1 as KGHSH and CDR2 as LQKENI. The CDR3 is 15 amino acids. The CDR3 loop is CASSLRGVPSYEQYF. The CDR3 DNA reads as TGTGCCAGCTCACTCAGGGGTGTCCCATCCTACGAGCAGTACTTC. The complete variable domain, with remaining parts taken from reference TRBV18 and TRBJ2-7, reads NAGVMQNPRHLVRRRGQEARLRCSPMKGHSHVYWYRQLPEEGLKFMVYLQKENIIDESGMPKERFSAEFPKEGPSILRIQQVVRGDSAAYFCASSLRGVPSYEQYFGPGTRLTVT.

The V gene is TRBV5-1, the J gene TRBJ2-3; TRBD2 matches 8 bases. This CDR3 has 17 residues. Germline CDR1 SGHRS, CDR2 YFSETQ. V was pared by 2 bases and J by 2 bases, with 10 bases of the junction left unmatched. CDR3 in DNA: TGCGCCAGCAGCTTCCCCGGACTAGCTATTTCCACAGATACGCAGTATTTT. Its translation is CASSFPGLAISTDTQYF.

The chain combines TRBV19 with TRBJ1-5; TRBD1 might be the D (6 bases). V was shortened by 2 bases and J by 8 bases, with 7 bases between the two germline ends. CDR1 and CDR2 (germline): LNHDA, SQIVND (reference sequence). The CDR3 contains 12 residues. In DNA, the CDR3 is TGTGCCAGTAGTATATACAGGGAGCCCCAGCATTTT. Translated, it gives CASSIYREPQHF.

The gene calls are TRBV6-5 and TRBJ1-5; 8 bases fit TRBD1. V trimming: 2 bases; J trimming: 6 bases; junction bases outside the gene matches: 9. The CDR3 consists of 16 residues. Germline V lookup: CDR1 MNHEY, CDR2 SVGAGI. CDR3 protein: CASSYPGQGGPQPQHF. CDR3 in DNA: TGTGCCAGCAGTTACCCAGGACAGGGCGGCCCTCAGCCCCAGCATTTT.

The gene calls are TRBV6-6 and TRBJ2-3, with D perhaps TRBD2 (6 bases). Deletions cut 7 bases from V and 0 bases from J, with 17 bases between. This CDR3 is 16 amino acids long. The germline CDR1 and CDR2 sequences are MNHNY and SVGAGI (reference sequence). The CDR3 bases are TGTGCCAGCATACGGGAGTACCTCTCTAGCACAGATACGCAGTATTTT. Its translation is CASIREYLSSTDTQYF.

The rearrangement uses TRBV7-4 and TRBJ2-5; 7 bases line up with TRBD2. The CDR3 consists of 17 residues. Germline CDR1 and CDR2: SGHVT and SQSDAQ. J lost 4 bases, V lost 5 bases, and 16 bases had no gene match. CDR3 in DNA: TGTGCCAGCAGCCCCCTGGACGGGGGGACTTTTGGAGAGACCCAGTACTTC. Translation: CASSPLDGGTFGETQYF. Filled out from reference TRBV7-4 and TRBJ2-5, the complete variable domain reads GAGVSQSPRYKVAKRGRDVALRCDSISGHVTLYWYRQTLGQGSEVLTYSQSDAQRDKSGRPSGRFSAERPERSVSTLKIQRTEQGDSAVYLCASSPLDGGTFGETQYFGPGTRLLVL.

The chain recombines TRBV27 with TRBJ1-1, with a possible D match to TRBD1 (6 bases). CDR1 is MNHEY and CDR2 is SMNVEV in the germline V gene (reference sequence). Deletions cut 0 bases from V and 3 bases from J, with 17 bases between. There are 17 residues in the CDR3. CDR3 protein: CASSLSTLGTRDTEAFF. In DNA, the CDR3 is TGTGCCAGCAGTTTATCGACCCTTGGGACACGGGACACTGAAGCTTTCTTT.

The chain employs TRBV11-2 and TRBJ2-7; D call uncertain. Germline CDR1 and CDR2: SGHAT and FQNNGV. The CDR3 covers 12 residues. V was shortened by 5 bases and J by 2 bases, with 7 bases between the two germline ends. In DNA, the CDR3 is TGTGCCAGCAGCCCTCTACCCTACGAGCAGTACTTC. Encoded protein: CASSPLPYEQYF.